This TCR beta chain was observed in a study of graft-versus-host responses after intestinal transplantation. This clone occurred a few times. Its cognate antigen is unknown. Trimming took 1 base from V and 7 from J; bases not matched to a gene: 3. CDR1 and CDR2 (germline): SQVTM, ANQGSEA. The CDR3 spans 12 residues. The protocol was immunoSEQ multiplex PCR, while the TCRdb copy is restricted to in-frame clones and leaves out a portion. The repertoire holds some 95,000 clones, more than 85% seen once, with more than 0.4% in the top ten. The sequencing here drew on unstimulated CD8+ T cells sorted from spleen or lymph node cells, taken before intestinal transplant. The clonotype originates from a human donor who received an intestinal transplant. The V gene is TRBV29-1, the J gene TRBJ1-1, with 7 nucleotides matching TRBD1. The CDR3 here is CSVEARTGEAFF. DNA for the CDR3: TGCAGCGTTGAAGCGAGGACAGGTGAAGCTTTCTTT.